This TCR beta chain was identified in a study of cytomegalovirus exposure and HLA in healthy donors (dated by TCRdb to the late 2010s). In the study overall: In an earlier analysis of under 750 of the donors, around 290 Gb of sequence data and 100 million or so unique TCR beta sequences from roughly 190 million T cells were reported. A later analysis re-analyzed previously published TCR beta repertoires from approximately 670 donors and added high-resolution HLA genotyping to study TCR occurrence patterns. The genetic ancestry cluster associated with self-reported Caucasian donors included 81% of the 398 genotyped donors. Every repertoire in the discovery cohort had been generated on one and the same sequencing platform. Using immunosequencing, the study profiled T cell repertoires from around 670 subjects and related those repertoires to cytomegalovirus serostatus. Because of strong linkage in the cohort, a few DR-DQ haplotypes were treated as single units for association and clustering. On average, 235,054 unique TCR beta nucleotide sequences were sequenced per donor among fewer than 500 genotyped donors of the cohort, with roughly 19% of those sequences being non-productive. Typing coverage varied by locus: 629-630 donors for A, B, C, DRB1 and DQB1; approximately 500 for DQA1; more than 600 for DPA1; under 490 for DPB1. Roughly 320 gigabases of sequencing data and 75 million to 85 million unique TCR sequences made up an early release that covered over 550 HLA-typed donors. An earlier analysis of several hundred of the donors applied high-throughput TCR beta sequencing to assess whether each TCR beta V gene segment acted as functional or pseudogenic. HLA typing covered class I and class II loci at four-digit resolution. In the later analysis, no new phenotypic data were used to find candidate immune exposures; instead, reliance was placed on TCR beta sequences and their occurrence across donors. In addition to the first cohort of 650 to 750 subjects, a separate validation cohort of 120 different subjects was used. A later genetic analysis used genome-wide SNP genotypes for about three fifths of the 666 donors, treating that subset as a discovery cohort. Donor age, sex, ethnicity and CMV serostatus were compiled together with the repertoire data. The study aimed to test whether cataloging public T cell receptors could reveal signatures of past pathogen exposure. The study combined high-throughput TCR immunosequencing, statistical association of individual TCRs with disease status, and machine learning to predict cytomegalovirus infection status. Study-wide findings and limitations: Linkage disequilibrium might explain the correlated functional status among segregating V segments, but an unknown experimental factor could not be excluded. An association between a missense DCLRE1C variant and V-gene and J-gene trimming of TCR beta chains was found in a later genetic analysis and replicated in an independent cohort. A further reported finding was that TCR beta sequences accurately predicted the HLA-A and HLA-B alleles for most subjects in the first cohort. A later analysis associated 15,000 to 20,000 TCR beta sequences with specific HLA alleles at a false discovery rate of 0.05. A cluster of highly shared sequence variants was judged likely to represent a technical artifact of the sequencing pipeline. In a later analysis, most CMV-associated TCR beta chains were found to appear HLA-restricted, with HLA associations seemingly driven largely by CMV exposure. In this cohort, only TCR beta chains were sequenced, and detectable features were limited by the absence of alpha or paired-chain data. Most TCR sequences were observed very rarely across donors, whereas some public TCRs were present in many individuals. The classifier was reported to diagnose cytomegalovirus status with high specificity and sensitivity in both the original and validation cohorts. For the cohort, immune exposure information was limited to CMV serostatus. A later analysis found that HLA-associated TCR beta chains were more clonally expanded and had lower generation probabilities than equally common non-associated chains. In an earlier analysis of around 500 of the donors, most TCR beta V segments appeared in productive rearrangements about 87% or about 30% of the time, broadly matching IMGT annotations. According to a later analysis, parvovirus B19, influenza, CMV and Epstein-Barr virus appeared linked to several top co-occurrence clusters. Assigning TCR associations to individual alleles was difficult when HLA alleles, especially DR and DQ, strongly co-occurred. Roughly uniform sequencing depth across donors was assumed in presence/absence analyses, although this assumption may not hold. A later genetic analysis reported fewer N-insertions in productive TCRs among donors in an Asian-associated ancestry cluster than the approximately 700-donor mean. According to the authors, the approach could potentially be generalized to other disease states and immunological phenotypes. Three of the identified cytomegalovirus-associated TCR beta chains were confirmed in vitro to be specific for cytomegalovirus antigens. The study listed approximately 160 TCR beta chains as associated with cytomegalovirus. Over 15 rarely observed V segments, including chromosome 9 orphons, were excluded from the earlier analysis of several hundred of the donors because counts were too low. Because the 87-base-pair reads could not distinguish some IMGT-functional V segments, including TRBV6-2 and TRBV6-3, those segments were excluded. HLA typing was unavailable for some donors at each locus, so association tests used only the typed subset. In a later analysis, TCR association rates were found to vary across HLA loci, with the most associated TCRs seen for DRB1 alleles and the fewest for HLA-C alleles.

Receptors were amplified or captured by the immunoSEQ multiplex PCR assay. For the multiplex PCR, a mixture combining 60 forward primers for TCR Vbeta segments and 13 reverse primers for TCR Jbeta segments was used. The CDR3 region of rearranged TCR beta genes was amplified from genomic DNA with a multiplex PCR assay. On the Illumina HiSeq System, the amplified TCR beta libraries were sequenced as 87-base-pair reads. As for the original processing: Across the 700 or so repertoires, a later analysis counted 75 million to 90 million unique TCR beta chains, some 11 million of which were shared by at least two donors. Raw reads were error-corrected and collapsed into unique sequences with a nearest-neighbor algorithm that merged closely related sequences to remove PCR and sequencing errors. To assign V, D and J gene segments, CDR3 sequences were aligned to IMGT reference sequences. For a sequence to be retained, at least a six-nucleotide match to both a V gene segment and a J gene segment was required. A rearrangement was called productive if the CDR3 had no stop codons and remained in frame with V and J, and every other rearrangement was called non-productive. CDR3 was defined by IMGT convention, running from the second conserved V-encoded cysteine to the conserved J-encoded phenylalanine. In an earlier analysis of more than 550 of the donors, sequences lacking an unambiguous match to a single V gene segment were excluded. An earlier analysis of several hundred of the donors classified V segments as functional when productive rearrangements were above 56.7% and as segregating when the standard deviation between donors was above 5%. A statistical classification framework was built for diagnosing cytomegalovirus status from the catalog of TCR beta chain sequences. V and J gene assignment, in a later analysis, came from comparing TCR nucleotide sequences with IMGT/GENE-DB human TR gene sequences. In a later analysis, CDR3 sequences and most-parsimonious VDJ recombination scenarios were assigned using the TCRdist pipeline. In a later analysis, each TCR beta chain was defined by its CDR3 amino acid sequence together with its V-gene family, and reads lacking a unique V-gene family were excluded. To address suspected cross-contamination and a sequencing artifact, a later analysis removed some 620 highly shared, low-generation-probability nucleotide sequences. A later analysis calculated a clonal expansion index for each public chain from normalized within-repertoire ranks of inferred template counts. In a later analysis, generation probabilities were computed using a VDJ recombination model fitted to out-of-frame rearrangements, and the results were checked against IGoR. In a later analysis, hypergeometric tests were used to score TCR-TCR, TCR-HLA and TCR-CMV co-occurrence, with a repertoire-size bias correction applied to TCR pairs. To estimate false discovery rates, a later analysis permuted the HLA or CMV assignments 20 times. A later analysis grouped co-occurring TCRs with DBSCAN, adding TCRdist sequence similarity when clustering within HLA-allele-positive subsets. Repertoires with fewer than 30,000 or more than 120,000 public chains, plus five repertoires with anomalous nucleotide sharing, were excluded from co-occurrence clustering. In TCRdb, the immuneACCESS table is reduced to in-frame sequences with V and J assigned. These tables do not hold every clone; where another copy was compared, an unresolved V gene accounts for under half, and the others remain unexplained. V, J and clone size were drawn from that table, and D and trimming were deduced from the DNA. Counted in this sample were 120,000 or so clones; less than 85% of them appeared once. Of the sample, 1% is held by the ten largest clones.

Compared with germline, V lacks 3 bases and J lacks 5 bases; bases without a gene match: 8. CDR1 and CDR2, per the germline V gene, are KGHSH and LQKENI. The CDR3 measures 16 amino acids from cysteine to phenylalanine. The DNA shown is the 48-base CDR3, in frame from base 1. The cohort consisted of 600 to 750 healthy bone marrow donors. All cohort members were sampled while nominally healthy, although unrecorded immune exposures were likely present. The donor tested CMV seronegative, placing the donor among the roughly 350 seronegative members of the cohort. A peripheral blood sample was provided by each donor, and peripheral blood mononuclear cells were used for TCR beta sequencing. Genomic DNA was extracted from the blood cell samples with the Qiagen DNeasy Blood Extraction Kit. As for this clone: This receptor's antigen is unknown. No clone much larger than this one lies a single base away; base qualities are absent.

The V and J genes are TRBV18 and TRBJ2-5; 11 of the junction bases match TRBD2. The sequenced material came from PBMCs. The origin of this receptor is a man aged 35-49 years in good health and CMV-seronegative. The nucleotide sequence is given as TGTGCCAGCTCACCTAACCGACTAGCGGGGTCGGAGACCCAGTACTTC. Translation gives CASSPNRLAGSETQYF.